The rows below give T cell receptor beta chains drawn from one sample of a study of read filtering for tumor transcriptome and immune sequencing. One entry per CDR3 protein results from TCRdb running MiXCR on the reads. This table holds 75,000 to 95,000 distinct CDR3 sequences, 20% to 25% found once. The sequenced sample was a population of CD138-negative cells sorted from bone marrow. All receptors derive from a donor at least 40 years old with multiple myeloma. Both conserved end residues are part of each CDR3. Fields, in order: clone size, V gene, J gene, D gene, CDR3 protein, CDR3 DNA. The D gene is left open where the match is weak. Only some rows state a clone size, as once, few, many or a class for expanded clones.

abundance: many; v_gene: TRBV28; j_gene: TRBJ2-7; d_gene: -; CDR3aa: CASQTRGAYEQYF; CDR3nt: TGTGCCTCACAAACCAGGGGGGCTTACGAGCAGTACTTC
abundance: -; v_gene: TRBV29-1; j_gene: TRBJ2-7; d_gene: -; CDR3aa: CSVEYRETGDYEQYF; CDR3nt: TGCAGCGTTGAATATCGGGAGACAGGCGACTACGAGCAGTACTTC
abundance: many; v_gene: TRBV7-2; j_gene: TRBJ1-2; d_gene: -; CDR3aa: CASSLAEFGYTF; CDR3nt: TGTGCCAGCAGCTTAGCCGAGTTTGGCTACACCTTC
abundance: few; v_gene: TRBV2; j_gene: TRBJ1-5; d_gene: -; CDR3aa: CASSDYTDQPQHF; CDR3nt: TGTGCCAGCAGTGACTACACTGATCAGCCCCAGCATTTT
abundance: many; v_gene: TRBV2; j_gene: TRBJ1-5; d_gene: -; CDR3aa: CASTDQEYSNQPQHF; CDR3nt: TGTGCCAGCACGGACCAGGAGTATAGCAATCAGCCCCAGCATTTT
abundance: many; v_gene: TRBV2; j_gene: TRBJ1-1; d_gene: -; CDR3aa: CASTQSARVGTEAFF; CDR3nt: TGTGCCAGCACCCAATCGGCCAGGGTTGGGACTGAAGCTTTCTTT
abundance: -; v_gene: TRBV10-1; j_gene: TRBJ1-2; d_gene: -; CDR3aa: CASSEAPGYGYTF; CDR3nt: TGCGCCAGCAGTGAAGCCCCGGGCTATGGCTACACCTTC
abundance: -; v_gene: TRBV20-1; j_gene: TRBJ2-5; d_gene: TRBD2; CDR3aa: CSASQLAGASRETQYF; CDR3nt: TGCAGTGCTAGTCAGCTAGCGGGGGCCTCCAGGGAGACCCAGTACTTC
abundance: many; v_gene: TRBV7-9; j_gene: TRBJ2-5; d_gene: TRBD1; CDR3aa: CASSTLFRGETQYF; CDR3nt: TGTGCCAGCAGCACCCTATTCAGGGGGGAGACCCAGTACTTC
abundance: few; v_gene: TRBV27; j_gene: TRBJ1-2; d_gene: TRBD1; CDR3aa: CASSDRGNGYTF; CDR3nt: TGTGCCAGCTCGGACAGGGGAAATGGCTACACCTTC
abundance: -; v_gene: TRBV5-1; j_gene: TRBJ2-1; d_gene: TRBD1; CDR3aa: CASSEFGPRGRPNEQLF; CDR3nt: TGCGCCAGCAGCGAATTCGGGCCCAGGGGGCGCCCCAATGAGCAGCTCTTC
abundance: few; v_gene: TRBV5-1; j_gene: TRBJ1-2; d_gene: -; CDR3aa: CASSRSGSNYGYTF; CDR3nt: TGCGCCAGCAGCAGAAGCGGCTCTAACTATGGCTACACCTTC
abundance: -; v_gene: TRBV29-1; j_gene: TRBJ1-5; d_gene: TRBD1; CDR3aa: CSVGQGQNQPQHF; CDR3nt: TGCAGCGTAGGACAGGGGCAAAATCAGCCCCAGCATTTT
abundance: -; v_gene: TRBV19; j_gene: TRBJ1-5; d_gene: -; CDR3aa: CASSIRPDQPQHF; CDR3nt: TGTGCCAGTAGTATTAGGCCGGATCAGCCCCAGCATTTT
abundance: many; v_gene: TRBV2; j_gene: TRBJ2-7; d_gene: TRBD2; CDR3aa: CASSGGKAGTSYEQYF; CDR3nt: TGTGCCAGCAGTGGGGGAAAAGCGGGGACCTCCTACGAGCAGTACTTC
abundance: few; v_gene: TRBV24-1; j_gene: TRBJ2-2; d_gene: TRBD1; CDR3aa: CATSDPSRGRNTGELFF; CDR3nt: TGTGCCACCAGTGACCCATCCAGGGGGCGGAACACCGGGGAGCTGTTTTTT